Shown below are 19 T cell receptor beta chains from a single sample sequenced in a study of blood T cells in healthy people across ages. Next came a second PCR, run for about 6 to 12 cycles, which used a sample-barcoded 5' primer along with a J-beta primer mix. Each CDR3 protein gets one entry after TCRdb re-called the 5' RACE reads with MiXCR. This table holds about 1.7 million distinct CDR3 sequences, 28% found once. Sample: blood. Receptors were obtained from a woman in her twenties or thirties in good health.

Worth noting for this clonotype: Its ends do not fully match the called genes, so a read error is possible. The chain joins TRBV20-1 to TRBJ2-3; possibly TRBD1 or TRBD2 for D (5 bases each). The CDR3 spans 13 residues. Looked up from germline, CDR1 is DFQATT and CDR2 is SNEGSKA (reference sequence). DNA for the CDR3: TGCAGTGCCAGAGGGACCTTCACAGATACGCAGTATTTT. Residues: CSARGTFTDTQYF.

This clonotype was counted between two and nine times. The CDR3 reads CASSPSGYGGSPLHF. The CDR3 DNA reads TGTGCCAGCAGCCCAAGCGGCTACGGGGGATCACCCCTCCACTTT. The chain links TRBV7-2 to TRBJ1-6; weak D call: TRBD1 (5 bases). V gave up 5 bases and J gave up 10 bases, with 18 bases separating them. CDR3 length: 15 amino acids. CDR1 is SGHTA and CDR2 is FQGNSA in the germline V gene.

Comments on this clonotype: This may be a read error, as it is one base from a much larger clone. This chain uses TRBV7-3 with TRBJ1-2; D unresolved. Germline CDR1 reads SGHTA; CDR2 reads FQGTGA. The length of the CDR3 is 13 residues. CDR3 amino acids: CAGSLTPGAGYTF. In DNA form, the CDR3 reads TGTGCCGGCAGCTTAACCCCGGGAGCTGGCTACACCTTC.

Comment on this clonotype: This clone may be a read error of a much larger clone one base away. The rearrangement joins TRBV5-1 to TRBJ2-7; 11 bases line up with TRBD1. The CDR3 consists of 15 residues. CDR1 SGHRS and CDR2 YFSETQ come from the germline V gene. CDR3 in DNA: TGCGTCAGCAGCTTGTCGGGGACAGGGGGATACGAGCAGTACTTC. This encodes CVSSLSGTGGYEQYF. Using reference TRBV5-1 and TRBJ2-7 for the parts outside the CDR3, the full variable domain is KAGVTQTPRYLIKTRGQQVTLSCSPISGHRSVSWYQQTPGQGLQFLFEYFSETQRNKGNFPGRFSGRQFSNSRSEMNVSTLELGDSALYLCVSSLSGTGGYEQYFGPGTRLTVT.

This clonotype was detected only once. It may be a read error: a sequence one base away is much more abundant. This sequence joins TRBV2 and TRBJ2-3, with D possibly being TRBD1 or TRBD2 (5 bases each). CDR1 and CDR2 from the germline V gene are SNHLY and FYNNEI. The CDR3 runs 16 residues. The CDR3 protein is CAGSDFERDLSMTQYF. The CDR3 nucleotides are TGTGCCGGCAGTGACTTTGAAAGGGACCTTTCTATGACGCAGTATTTT. Filled out from reference TRBV2 and TRBJ2-3, the complete variable domain reads EPEVTQTPSHQVTQMGQEVILRCVPISNHLYFYWYRQILGQKVEFLVSFYNNEISEKSEIFDDQFSVERPDGSNFTLKIRSTKLEDSAMYFCAGSDFERDLSMTQYFGPGTRLTVL.

The sample holds a few counts of this clonotype. This chain uses TRBV4-1 with TRBJ2-5; TRBD2 agrees at 10 bases. Germline V gives CDR1 MGHRA, CDR2 YSYEKL. The ends lost 4 bases at V and 1 base at J; junction bases unmatched: 9. This CDR3 is built from 17 residues. The CDR3 DNA reads as TGCGCCAGCAGCCCCTCTTCTAGCGGGGGACTCCAAGAGACCCAGTACTTC. It is translated as CASSPSSSGGLQETQYF.

V and J are TRBV5-6 and TRBJ1-1, with D hard to call. This CDR3 has 15 residues. CDR1 is SGHDT, CDR2 YYEEEE, per germline. Trimming pared 4 bases from V and 1 base from J, leaving 14 bases between. As DNA, the CDR3 is TGTGCCAGCAGCCTGTGGGCTGACACGAACACTGAAGCTTTCTTT. It translates to CASSLWADTNTEAFF.

This chain joins TRBV12-3 or TRBV12-4 and TRBJ2-7; 10 positions agree with TRBD1. Trimming at V came to 7 bases and at J to 2 bases, leaving 8 bases not matched to a gene. This CDR3 has 15 amino acids. In DNA, the CDR3 is TGTGCCAGCACTTTCCGGACAGGGGGGACCTACGAGCAGTACTTC. It encodes CASTFRTGGTYEQYF.

This chain connects TRBV7-9 to TRBJ2-1; possible D gene TRBD2, 5 bases. V was pared by 1 base and J by 7 bases, with 14 bases between. Germline V gene sequence: CDR1 SEHNR, CDR2 FQNEAQ (reference sequence). CDR3 size: 15 residues. The CDR3 is CASSLDSGSINEQFF. For the CDR3, the DNA is TGTGCCAGCAGCTTAGACTCTGGGAGTATTAATGAGCAGTTCTTC.

This clonotype was seen a handful of times. This chain connects TRBV7-6 to TRBJ1-2, with 10 bases lining up with TRBD1. Germline lookup yields CDR1 SGHVS and CDR2 FNYEAQ. J was trimmed by 3 bases and V by 5 bases; bases with no gene match: 6. This CDR3 spans 15 amino acids. The CDR3: CASSPGQGGYYGYTF. The CDR3 nucleotides read TGTGCCAGCAGCCCCGGACAGGGGGGTTACTATGGCTACACCTTC.

The chain has TRBV24-1 and TRBJ1-6; maybe TRBD1 (6 bases). Germline assignment: CDR1 KGHDR and CDR2 SFDVKD. The CDR3 covers 14 residues. The ends were cut back, 3 bases at V and 6 bases at J, with 8 bases in the middle. CDR3 sequence: CATSDAGANSPLHF. The DNA for the CDR3 is TGTGCCACCAGTGATGCAGGGGCTAATTCACCCCTCCACTTT.

The chain links TRBV5-1 to TRBJ2-1; perhaps TRBD1 as D (5 bases). Germline CDR1 reads SGHRS; CDR2 reads YFSETQ. V was shortened by 1 base and J by 4 bases, with 18 bases between the two germline ends. CDR3 size: 17 residues. The CDR3 protein is CASSLKLGPTRYNEQFF. CDR3 nucleotide sequence: TGCGCCAGCAGCTTGAAACTGGGGCCCACGAGGTACAATGAGCAGTTCTTC. Full variable domain (rest looked up from reference TRBV5-1 and TRBJ2-1): KAGVTQTPRYLIKTRGQQVTLSCSPISGHRSVSWYQQTPGQGLQFLFEYFSETQRNKGNFPGRFSGRQFSNSRSEMNVSTLELGDSALYLCASSLKLGPTRYNEQFFGPGTRLTVL.

The chain carries TRBV28 and TRBJ1-5, with TRBD1 as a possible D gene (5 bases). CDR3 length: 15 residues. Germline V gene lookup returns CDR1 MDHEN and CDR2 SYDVKM. The ends were cut back, 5 bases at V and 0 bases at J, with 11 bases in the middle. CDR3 in amino acids: CASSARQNSNQPQHF. For the CDR3, the DNA is TGTGCCAGCAGTGCCCGACAGAATAGCAATCAGCCCCAGCATTTT.

This clonotype was recorded only once. The genes are TRBV2 and TRBJ2-3, with 9 bases aligning to TRBD2. CDR1 and CDR2 (germline): SNHLY, FYNNEI. The CDR3 extends over 16 amino acids. The ends lost 7 bases at V and 0 bases at J; junction bases unmatched: 8. The CDR3 sequence is CASIAGLAPSTDTQYF. The CDR3 nucleotides are TGTGCCAGCATCGCGGGACTAGCCCCTAGCACAGATACGCAGTATTTT. Using reference TRBV2 and TRBJ2-3 for the parts outside the CDR3, the full variable domain is EPEVTQTPSHQVTQMGQEVILRCVPISNHLYFYWYRQILGQKVEFLVSFYNNEISEKSEIFDDQFSVERPDGSNFTLKIRSTKLEDSAMYFCASIAGLAPSTDTQYFGPGTRLTVL.

The V gene is TRBV5-1, the J gene TRBJ1-2; no definite D call. Germline values: CDR1 SGHRS, CDR2 YFSETQ. The CDR3 is made up of 15 amino acids. Trimming removed 1 base from V and 8 bases from J, with 18 bases in between. The CDR3 DNA reads TGCGCCAGCAGCTTGTTGGCGGAATCCCTGGGAGGCTACACCTTC. Protein: CASSLLAESLGGYTF.

This clonotype was observed a few times. The J gene is TRBJ2-3, the V gene TRBV27, with D maybe TRBD2 (6 bases). The CDR3 is 14 amino acids. Germline V lookup: CDR1 MNHEY, CDR2 SMNVEV (reference sequence). Trimming left V 3 bases short and J 6 bases short, with 13 bases between. The CDR3 DNA is TGTGCCAGCAGTTTGGCTAGCGCCCCCGATACGCAGTATTTT. This gives the protein CASSLASAPDTQYF.

The V call is TRBV5-1, the J call TRBJ1-2; D may be TRBD1 (5 bases). The CDR3 has 14 amino acids. The V end was cut by 0 bases, the J end by 5 bases, with 11 bases between. Looked up from germline, CDR1 is SGHRS and CDR2 is YFSETQ. Here the CDR3 reads CASSLAGIQYGYTF. The DNA of the CDR3 is TGCGCCAGCAGCTTGGCAGGGATTCAATATGGCTACACCTTC.

This clonotype was recorded at least ten times. The genes are TRBV5-1 and TRBJ2-4; 11 bases match TRBD2. With V trimmed by 4 bases and J by 1 base, 7 bases remained unmatched. The germline CDR1 and CDR2 sequences are SGHRS and YFSETQ. The CDR3 runs to 17 residues. This CDR3 reads CASSPLPSGGAKNIQYF. In DNA, the CDR3 is TGCGCCAGCAGCCCCCTGCCTAGCGGGGGGGCCAAAAACATTCAGTACTTC.

V is TRBV7-2 and J is TRBJ2-7, with D maybe TRBD2 (6 bases). Trimming stripped 5 bases from V and 6 bases from J, with 14 bases between. The CDR3 contains 13 residues. Per germline, CDR1 SGHTA and CDR2 FQGNSA. CDR3 in amino acids: CASSPEPTSEQYF. In DNA, the CDR3 is TGTGCCAGCAGCCCCGAGCCGACTAGCGAGCAGTACTTC.